The subject of this entry is one T cell receptor beta chain. What it recognizes is unknown. This record belongs to a study of OX40 agonist ivuxolimab in advanced cancers. Study details: Patients took ivuxolimab, an agonistic anti-OX40 (CD134) antibody. Checkpoint inhibitors had been given previously to 35% to 50% of patients. Study-wide points: Relative to CD4+, CD8+ T cells held more expanded clones on average. Dose levels from 0.1 to 3.0 mg/kg saw CD4+ and CD8+ blood T cells expand clonally by week 6.

Clones were read by immunoSEQ multiplex PCR, and TCRdb kept only the in-frame ones, dropping some. Seen here are 70,000 or so clones, around four fifths observed once, and the top ten hold 5.5% to 7%. Trimming cost V 1 base and J 4 bases; bases outside gene matches: 5. Germline values: CDR1 SGHRS, CDR2 YFSETQ. The length of the CDR3 is 15 residues. This clonotype was obtained from an adult with an advanced solid tumor such as melanoma, head and neck, liver or kidney cancer. Sequenced here: CD4+ or CD8+ T cells sorted from blood, sampled in a trial of the OX40 agonist ivuxolimab. The genes are TRBV5-1 and TRBJ1-1; 9 nucleotides match TRBD1. The CDR3 protein is CASSLWTGDTTEAFF. CDR3 bases: TGCGCCAGCAGCTTGTGGACAGGGGATACCACTGAAGCTTTCTTT.